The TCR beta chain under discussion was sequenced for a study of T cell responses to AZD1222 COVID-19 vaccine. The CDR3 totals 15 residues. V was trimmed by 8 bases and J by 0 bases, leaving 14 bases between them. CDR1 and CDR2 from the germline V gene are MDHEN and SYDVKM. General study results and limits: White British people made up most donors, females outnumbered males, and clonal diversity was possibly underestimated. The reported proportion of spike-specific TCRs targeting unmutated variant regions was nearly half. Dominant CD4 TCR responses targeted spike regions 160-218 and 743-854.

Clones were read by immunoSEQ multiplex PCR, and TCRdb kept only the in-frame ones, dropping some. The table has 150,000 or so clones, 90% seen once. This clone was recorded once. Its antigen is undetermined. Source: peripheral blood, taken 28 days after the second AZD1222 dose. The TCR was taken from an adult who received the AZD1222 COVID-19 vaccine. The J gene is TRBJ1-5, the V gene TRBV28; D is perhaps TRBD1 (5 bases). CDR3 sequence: CASGETAYSNQPQHF. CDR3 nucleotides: TGTGCCAGCGGGGAGACAGCTTATAGCAATCAGCCCCAGCATTTT.